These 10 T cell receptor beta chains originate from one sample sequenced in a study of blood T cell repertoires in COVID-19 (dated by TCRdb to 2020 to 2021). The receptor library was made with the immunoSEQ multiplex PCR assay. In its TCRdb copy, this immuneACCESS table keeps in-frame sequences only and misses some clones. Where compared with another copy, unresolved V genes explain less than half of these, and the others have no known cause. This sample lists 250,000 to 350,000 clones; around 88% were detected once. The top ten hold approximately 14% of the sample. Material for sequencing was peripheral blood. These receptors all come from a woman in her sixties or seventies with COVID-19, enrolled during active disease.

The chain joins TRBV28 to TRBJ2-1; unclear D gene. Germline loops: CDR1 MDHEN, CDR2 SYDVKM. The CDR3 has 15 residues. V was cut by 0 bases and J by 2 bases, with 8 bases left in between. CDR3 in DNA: TGTGCCAGCAGTTTATGGCTAGGTACCTACAATGAGCAGTTCTTC. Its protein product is CASSLWLGTYNEQFF.

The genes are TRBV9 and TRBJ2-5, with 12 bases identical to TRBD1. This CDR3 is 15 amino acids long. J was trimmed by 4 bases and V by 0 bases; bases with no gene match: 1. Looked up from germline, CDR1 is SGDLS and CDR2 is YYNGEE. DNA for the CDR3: TGTGCCAGCAGCGTAGAGGGACAGGGGGCAGAGACCCAGTACTTC. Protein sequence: CASSVEGQGAETQYF.

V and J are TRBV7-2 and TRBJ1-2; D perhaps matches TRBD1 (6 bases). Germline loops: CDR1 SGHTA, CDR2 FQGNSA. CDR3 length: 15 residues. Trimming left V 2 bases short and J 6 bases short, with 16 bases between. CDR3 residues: CASSLPPRGIDGYTF. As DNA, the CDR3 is TGTGCCAGCAGCTTACCCCCCAGGGGTATCGATGGCTACACCTTC.

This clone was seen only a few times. CDR3 bases: TGTGCCAGTAGTCCGACAGGGGCGGTCGCAGATACGCAGTATTTT. Its protein is CASSPTGAVADTQYF. The gene calls are TRBV19 and TRBJ2-3; TRBD1 agrees at 8 bases. Germline V lookup: CDR1 LNHDA, CDR2 SQIVND (reference sequence). This CDR3 has 15 residues. The trim removed 5 bases at V and 4 bases at J, leaving 8 bases unmatched.

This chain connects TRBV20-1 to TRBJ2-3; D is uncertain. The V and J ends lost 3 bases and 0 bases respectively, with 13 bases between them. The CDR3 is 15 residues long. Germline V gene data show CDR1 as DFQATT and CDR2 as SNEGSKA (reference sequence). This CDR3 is CSASSPSLSTDTQYF. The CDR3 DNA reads TGCAGTGCTAGTTCTCCGAGTCTCAGCACAGATACGCAGTATTTT.

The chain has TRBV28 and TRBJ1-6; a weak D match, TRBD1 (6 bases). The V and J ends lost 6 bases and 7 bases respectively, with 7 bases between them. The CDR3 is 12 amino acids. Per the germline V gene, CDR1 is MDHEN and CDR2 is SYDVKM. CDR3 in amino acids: CASRTGNSPLHF. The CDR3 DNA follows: TGTGCCAGCAGAACAGGGAATTCACCCCTCCACTTT.

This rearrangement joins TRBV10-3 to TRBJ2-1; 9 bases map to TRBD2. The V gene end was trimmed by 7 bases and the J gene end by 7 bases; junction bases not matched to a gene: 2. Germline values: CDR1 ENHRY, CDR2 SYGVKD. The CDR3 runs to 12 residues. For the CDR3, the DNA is TGTGCCATCATGCTAGCGGGGAATGAGCAGTTCTTC. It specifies CAIMLAGNEQFF.

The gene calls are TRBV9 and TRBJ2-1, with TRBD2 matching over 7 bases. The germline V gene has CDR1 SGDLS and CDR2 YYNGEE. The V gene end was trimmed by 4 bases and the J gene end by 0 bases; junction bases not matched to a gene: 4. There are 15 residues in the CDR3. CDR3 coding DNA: TGTGCCAGCAGCCCTGGACTAGGCTCCTACAATGAGCAGTTCTTC. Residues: CASSPGLGSYNEQFF.

The CDR3 DNA follows: TGCAGCGTGGTTGACAGGGGGAAGACCTACGAGCAGTACTTC. Its translation: CSVVDRGKTYEQYF. The V gene is TRBV29-1, the J gene TRBJ2-7; 9 bases map to TRBD1. V was pared by 6 bases and J by 2 bases, with 8 bases of the junction left unmatched. The CDR3 loop spans 14 amino acids. Germline assignment: CDR1 SQVTM and CDR2 ANQGSEA.

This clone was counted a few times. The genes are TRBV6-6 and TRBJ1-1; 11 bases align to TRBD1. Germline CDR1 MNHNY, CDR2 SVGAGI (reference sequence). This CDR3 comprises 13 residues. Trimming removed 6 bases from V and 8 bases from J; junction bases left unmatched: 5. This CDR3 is CASSTDRGREAFF. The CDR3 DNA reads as TGTGCCAGCAGCACGGACAGGGGGCGCGAAGCTTTCTTT.